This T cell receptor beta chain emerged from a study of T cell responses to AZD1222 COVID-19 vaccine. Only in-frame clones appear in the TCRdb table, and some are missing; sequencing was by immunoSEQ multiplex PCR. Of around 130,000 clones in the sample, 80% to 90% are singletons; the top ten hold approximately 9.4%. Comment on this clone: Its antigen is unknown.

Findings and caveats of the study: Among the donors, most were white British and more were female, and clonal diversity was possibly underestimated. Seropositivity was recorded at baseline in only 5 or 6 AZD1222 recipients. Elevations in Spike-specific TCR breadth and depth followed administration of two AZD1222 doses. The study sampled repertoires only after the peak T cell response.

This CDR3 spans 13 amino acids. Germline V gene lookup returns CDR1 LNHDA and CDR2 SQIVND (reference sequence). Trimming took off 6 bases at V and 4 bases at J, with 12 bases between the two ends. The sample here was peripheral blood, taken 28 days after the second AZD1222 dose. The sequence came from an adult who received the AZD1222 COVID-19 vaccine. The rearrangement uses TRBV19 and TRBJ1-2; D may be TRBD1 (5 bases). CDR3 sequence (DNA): TGTGCCAGTAGCTCCGCGGGGGGCTATGGCTACACCTTC. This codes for CASSSAGGYGYTF.